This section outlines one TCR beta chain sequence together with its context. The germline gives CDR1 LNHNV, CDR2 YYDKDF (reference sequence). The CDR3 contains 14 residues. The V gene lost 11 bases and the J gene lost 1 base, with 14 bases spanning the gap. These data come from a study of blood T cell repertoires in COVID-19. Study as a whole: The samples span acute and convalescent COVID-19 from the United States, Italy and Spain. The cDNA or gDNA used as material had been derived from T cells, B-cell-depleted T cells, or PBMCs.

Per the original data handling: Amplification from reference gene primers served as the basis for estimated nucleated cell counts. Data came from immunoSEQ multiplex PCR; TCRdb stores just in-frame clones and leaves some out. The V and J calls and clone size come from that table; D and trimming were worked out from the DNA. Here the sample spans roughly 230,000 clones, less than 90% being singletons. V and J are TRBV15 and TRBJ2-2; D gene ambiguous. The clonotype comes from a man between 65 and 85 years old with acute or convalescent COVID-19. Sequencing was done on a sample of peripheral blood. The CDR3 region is CASSLGWNTGELFF. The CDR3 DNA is TGTGCCTCCTCCCTAGGCTGGAACACCGGGGAGCTGTTTTTT.